Sequencing of this T cell receptor (beta chain) was carried out in a study of OX40 agonist ivuxolimab in advanced cancers. Across the study: An anti-OX40 (CD134) antibody with agonistic activity, ivuxolimab, was administered to patients. Three patients, one with hepatocellular carcinoma and two with cutaneous melanoma, achieved partial responses. General study results and limits: The authors did not determine the antigen specificity of the expanded peripheral T cells.

As concerns this clone: As yet, its antigen is unknown.

Trimming removed 4 bases from V and 2 bases from J; junction bases left unmatched: 5. The CDR3 is made up of 16 amino acids. Germline V lookup: CDR1 MNHNS, CDR2 SASEGT. Assay: immunoSEQ multiplex PCR; the TCRdb copy retains only in-frame clones and omits some. The sample has approximately 40,000 clones, about nine tenths seen once. The sample in question was CD4+ or CD8+ T cells sorted from blood, obtained in a trial of the OX40 agonist ivuxolimab. The source is an adult with an advanced solid tumor such as melanoma, head and neck, liver or kidney cancer. This chain joins TRBV6-1 and TRBJ2-3; TRBD2 matches at 11 bases. CDR3 nucleotide sequence: TGTGCCAGCAGTGGGAGACTAGCGGGGCCCACAGATACGCAGTATTTT. It yields the protein CASSGRLAGPTDTQYF.